Listed below are T cell receptor beta chains from one sample, sequenced in a study of shared clonotypes between healthy human individuals. Profiling relied on immunoSEQ multiplex PCR, and the TCRdb table lists in-frame clones only, not all of them. Found here are about 2.3 million clones, 85% to 95% of them singletons; the top ten hold 0.35% to 0.45%. The sequencing sample was made of naive CD4+ T cells from PBMCs. All receptors derive from a man aged 18 to 29 in good health. Some clones in this sample may be carry-over from other donors' samples. CDR3s include the opening cysteine and the closing phenylalanine or tryptophan. Fields, in order: D gene, clone size, V gene, J gene, CDR3 DNA, CDR3 protein. D genes are given only for firm matches. Clone size is stated in some rows and not others, as once, few, many or a class when expanded.

d_call: -; clone_size: -; v_call: TRBV7-3; j_call: TRBJ2-7; cdr3_nt: TGTGCCAGCAGCTTAACGGGCGGAGGGAGCTACGAGCAGTACTTC; cdr3_aa: CASSLTGGGSYEQYF
d_call: -; clone_size: -; v_call: TRBV18; j_call: TRBJ2-1; cdr3_nt: TGTGCCAGCTCACCGGAAACAGGATACAATGAGCAGTTCTTC; cdr3_aa: CASSPETGYNEQFF
d_call: -; clone_size: -; v_call: TRBV18; j_call: TRBJ1-1; cdr3_nt: TGTGCCAGCTCACACCGGGACATAACAGACGCCGACGCTTTCTTT; cdr3_aa: CASSHRDITDADAFF
d_call: -; clone_size: -; v_call: TRBV6-5; j_call: TRBJ2-7; cdr3_nt: TGTGCCAGCACCACGGCGACAGGACGCGACGAGCAGTACTTC; cdr3_aa: CASTTATGRDEQYF
d_call: -; clone_size: -; v_call: TRBV18; j_call: TRBJ2-2; cdr3_nt: TGTGCCAGCGCACGCCAGGGCCCGAACACCGGGGAGCTGTTTTTT; cdr3_aa: CASARQGPNTGELFF
d_call: -; clone_size: -; v_call: TRBV5-1; j_call: TRBJ2-2; cdr3_nt: TGCGCCAGCAGCTTGGCCAGAGACTCCCGAAGAGCCGGGGAGCTGTTTTTT; cdr3_aa: CASSLARDSRRAGELFF
d_call: -; clone_size: -; v_call: TRBV6-1; j_call: TRBJ2-1; cdr3_nt: TGTGCCAGCCCCGGGCGGGACTCCTACAATGAGCAGTTCTTC; cdr3_aa: CASPGRDSYNEQFF
d_call: -; clone_size: -; v_call: TRBV5-1; j_call: TRBJ2-2; cdr3_nt: TGCGCCAGCAGCCAAGGGTATTCGTCGGGGGAGCTGTTTTTT; cdr3_aa: CASSQGYSSGELFF
d_call: -; clone_size: -; v_call: TRBV9; j_call: TRBJ1-5; cdr3_nt: TGTGCCAGCAGCGCAAGCACGCGGCCGGATCAGCCCCAGCATTTT; cdr3_aa: CASSASTRPDQPQHF
d_call: -; clone_size: -; v_call: TRBV6-1; j_call: TRBJ2-3; cdr3_nt: TGTGCCAGCAGTGTCCGACAGCGACCATCTAGCACAGATACGCAGTATTTT; cdr3_aa: CASSVRQRPSSTDTQYF
d_call: -; clone_size: once; v_call: TRBV4-2; j_call: TRBJ2-4; cdr3_nt: TGTGCCAGCAGCCACGGGGGGCTAGCCAAAAACATTCAGTACTTC; cdr3_aa: CASSHGGLAKNIQYF
d_call: TRBD1; clone_size: -; v_call: TRBV6-5; j_call: TRBJ1-1; cdr3_nt: TGTGCCAGCAGTTACGGGGATCGGGACAGTGAAGCTTTCTTT; cdr3_aa: CASSYGDRDSEAFF
d_call: -; clone_size: -; v_call: TRBV6-1; j_call: TRBJ2-2; cdr3_nt: TGTGCCAGCAGTGAAGCCCCCACCGGGGAGCTGTTTTTT; cdr3_aa: CASSEAPTGELFF
d_call: -; clone_size: -; v_call: TRBV25-1; j_call: TRBJ1-4; cdr3_nt: TGTGCCAGCAGTGCGACAGACACCATTGAAAAACTGTTTTTT; cdr3_aa: CASSATDTIEKLFF
d_call: -; clone_size: -; v_call: TRBV6-1; j_call: TRBJ1-2; cdr3_nt: TGTGCCAGTCTCCGAGGCGCTAACTATGGCTACACCTTC; cdr3_aa: CASLRGANYGYTF
d_call: TRBD1; clone_size: -; v_call: TRBV5-1; j_call: TRBJ2-5; cdr3_nt: TGCGCCAGCAGCTTGAGACAGGGGGAAGAGACCCAGTACTTC; cdr3_aa: CASSLRQGEETQYF
d_call: TRBD2; clone_size: -; v_call: TRBV7-3; j_call: TRBJ2-1; cdr3_nt: TGTGCCAGCAGCTTAGACGGACTAGCGGGAGTTAATGAGCAGTTCTTC; cdr3_aa: CASSLDGLAGVNEQFF
d_call: -; clone_size: -; v_call: TRBV9; j_call: TRBJ2-5; cdr3_nt: TGTGCCAGCAGCGCATCCCCTCCCCCTGGCGAGACCCAGTACTTC; cdr3_aa: CASSASPPPGETQYF
d_call: -; clone_size: -; v_call: TRBV25-1; j_call: TRBJ1-1; cdr3_nt: TGTGCCAGCAGTCGACGCAGGGGTGGCACTGAAGCTTTCTTT; cdr3_aa: CASSRRRGGTEAFF
d_call: TRBD1; clone_size: -; v_call: TRBV7-6; j_call: TRBJ1-1; cdr3_nt: TGTGCCAGCAGACCGAACAGGGGGCCCCCTCTGAACACTGAAGCTTTCTTT; cdr3_aa: CASRPNRGPPLNTEAFF
d_call: -; clone_size: -; v_call: TRBV6-5; j_call: TRBJ1-4; cdr3_nt: TGTGCCAGCAGCCTGGGCCCGGTCGGAGTAAAACTGTTTTTT; cdr3_aa: CASSLGPVGVKLFF
d_call: TRBD1; clone_size: -; v_call: TRBV5-1; j_call: TRBJ1-1; cdr3_nt: TGCGCCAGCAGCTTGCTAAGCGGGACAGCGACCACTGAAGCTTTCTTT; cdr3_aa: CASSLLSGTATTEAFF
d_call: TRBD2; clone_size: -; v_call: TRBV7-9; j_call: TRBJ2-1; cdr3_nt: TGTGCCAGCAGCTTGGGATCGCGGGGGGACAATGAGCAGTTCTTC; cdr3_aa: CASSLGSRGDNEQFF
d_call: -; clone_size: -; v_call: TRBV6-1; j_call: TRBJ2-7; cdr3_nt: TGTGCCAGCAGTGAATTGCCTGTGGGGGGCGAGCAGTACTTC; cdr3_aa: CASSELPVGGEQYF
d_call: -; clone_size: -; v_call: TRBV7-9; j_call: TRBJ1-2; cdr3_nt: TGTGCCAGCAGCTTAATGGCAGGCTATGGCTACACCTTC; cdr3_aa: CASSLMAGYGYTF
d_call: -; clone_size: -; v_call: TRBV15; j_call: TRBJ1-3; cdr3_nt: TGTGCCACCAGCAGAGATCAGGTTTCTGGAAACACCATATATTTT; cdr3_aa: CATSRDQVSGNTIYF
d_call: -; clone_size: -; v_call: TRBV2; j_call: TRBJ2-5; cdr3_nt: TGTGCCTCCCAAGTGGAGGCGAGGGTGACCCAGTACTTC; cdr3_aa: CASQVEARVTQYF
d_call: TRBD1; clone_size: -; v_call: TRBV27; j_call: TRBJ1-5; cdr3_nt: TGTGCCAGCAGTCGACAGGGGATCGGGCAGCCCCAGCATTTT; cdr3_aa: CASSRQGIGQPQHF
d_call: -; clone_size: -; v_call: TRBV4-2; j_call: TRBJ2-5; cdr3_nt: TGTGCCAGCAGCCAAGATGACAGGCTTGGGAGGGAGACCCAGTACTTC; cdr3_aa: CASSQDDRLGRETQYF
d_call: TRBD2; clone_size: -; v_call: TRBV28; j_call: TRBJ2-5; cdr3_nt: TGTGCCAGCAGTCCCACGACTAGCGGGGATCAAGAGACCCAGTACTTC; cdr3_aa: CASSPTTSGDQETQYF
d_call: -; clone_size: -; v_call: TRBV18; j_call: TRBJ1-2; cdr3_nt: TGTGCCAGCTCACCTGTCGGGAAGGGTTTTTACACCTTC; cdr3_aa: CASSPVGKGFYTF
d_call: -; clone_size: -; v_call: TRBV19; j_call: TRBJ2-2; cdr3_nt: TGTGCCAGTAGTGGTTGGGGGACGGCTAACACCGGGGAGCTGTTTTTT; cdr3_aa: CASSGWGTANTGELFF
d_call: -; clone_size: -; v_call: TRBV27; j_call: TRBJ2-7; cdr3_nt: TGTGCCAGCAGTGGACCGATTACCTACGAGCAGTACTTC; cdr3_aa: CASSGPITYEQYF
d_call: TRBD2; clone_size: -; v_call: TRBV27; j_call: TRBJ2-7; cdr3_nt: TGTGCCAGCAGTACTCGGGAGGGCCGTTACGAGCAGTACTTC; cdr3_aa: CASSTREGRYEQYF
d_call: TRBD1; clone_size: -; v_call: TRBV5-1; j_call: TRBJ2-7; cdr3_nt: TGCGCCAGCAGCTCGGGCCTAGGGCAGGGGGCGGGCGAGCAGTACTTC; cdr3_aa: CASSSGLGQGAGEQYF
d_call: -; clone_size: -; v_call: TRBV5-8; j_call: TRBJ1-2; cdr3_nt: TGTGCCAGCACCCCAGGAGGGCTGGGCAGAGGGTATGGCTACACCTTC; cdr3_aa: CASTPGGLGRGYGYTF
d_call: TRBD1; clone_size: -; v_call: TRBV4-2; j_call: TRBJ2-7; cdr3_nt: TGTGCCAGCAGCCAAGACCGGGACAGGCCCTACGAGCAGTACTTC; cdr3_aa: CASSQDRDRPYEQYF
d_call: -; clone_size: -; v_call: TRBV5-4; j_call: TRBJ2-5; cdr3_nt: TGTGCCACCCGAAAGGAGACCCAGTACTTC; cdr3_aa: CATRKETQYF
d_call: TRBD1; clone_size: -; v_call: TRBV7-2; j_call: TRBJ1-2; cdr3_nt: TGTGCCAGCAGCGCACGACAGGGAGCCAACTATGGCTACACCTTC; cdr3_aa: CASSARQGANYGYTF
d_call: TRBD2; clone_size: -; v_call: TRBV6-7; j_call: TRBJ2-2; cdr3_nt: TGTGCCAGTCCCCCTACAGCGGGAAGAACCGGGGAGCTGTTTTTT; cdr3_aa: CASPPTAGRTGELFF
d_call: TRBD2; clone_size: -; v_call: TRBV18; j_call: TRBJ2-3; cdr3_nt: TGTGCCAGCTCAGGACTAGCGCACACAGATACGCAGTATTTT; cdr3_aa: CASSGLAHTDTQYF
d_call: TRBD1; clone_size: -; v_call: TRBV28; j_call: TRBJ1-2; cdr3_nt: TGTGCCAGCACCCCGGGACAGGGATATGGCTACACCTTC; cdr3_aa: CASTPGQGYGYTF
d_call: -; clone_size: -; v_call: TRBV4-1; j_call: TRBJ2-7; cdr3_nt: TGCGCCAGCAGCCGGGTGGGAGCGGTGACCCGCAGCGAGCAGTACTTC; cdr3_aa: CASSRVGAVTRSEQYF
d_call: -; clone_size: -; v_call: TRBV6-5; j_call: TRBJ2-7; cdr3_nt: TGTGCCAGCAGTTACCCCCCGCCCTACGAGCAGTACTTC; cdr3_aa: CASSYPPPYEQYF
d_call: -; clone_size: few; v_call: TRBV7-3; j_call: TRBJ1-1; cdr3_nt: TGTGCCAGCAGCCTTCTGGTGGAGACTGAAGCTTTCTTT; cdr3_aa: CASSLLVETEAFF
d_call: -; clone_size: -; v_call: TRBV9; j_call: TRBJ2-2; cdr3_nt: TGTGCCAGCAGCCGCGAGACAGGGCGGGAGGAGCTGTTTTTT; cdr3_aa: CASSRETGREELFF
d_call: -; clone_size: -; v_call: TRBV7-9; j_call: TRBJ2-4; cdr3_nt: TGTGCCAGCGCGGGTACAGGGTCAAACATTCAGTACTTC; cdr3_aa: CASAGTGSNIQYF
d_call: -; clone_size: once; v_call: TRBV6-5; j_call: TRBJ2-1; cdr3_nt: TGTGCCAGCCGACGTGGAGACTCCTACAATGAGCAGTTCTTC; cdr3_aa: CASRRGDSYNEQFF